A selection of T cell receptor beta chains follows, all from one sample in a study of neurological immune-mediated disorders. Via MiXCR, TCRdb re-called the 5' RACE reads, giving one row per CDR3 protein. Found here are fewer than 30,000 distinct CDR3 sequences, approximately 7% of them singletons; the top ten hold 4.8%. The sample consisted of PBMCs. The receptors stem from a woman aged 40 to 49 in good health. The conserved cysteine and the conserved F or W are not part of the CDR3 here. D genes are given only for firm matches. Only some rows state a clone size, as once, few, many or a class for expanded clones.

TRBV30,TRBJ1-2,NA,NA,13,AWRIFQTAHYGYT
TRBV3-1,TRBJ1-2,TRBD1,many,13,ASSQGDRGIYGYT
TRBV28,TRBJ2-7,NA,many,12,ASSTPLRLEEQY
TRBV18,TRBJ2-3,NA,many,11,ASSPRMGDTQY
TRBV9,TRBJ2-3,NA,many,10,ASSVAADTQY
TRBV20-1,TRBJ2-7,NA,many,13,SASHAGGRALGQY
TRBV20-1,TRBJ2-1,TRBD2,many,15,SAEKFGREGFMDEQF
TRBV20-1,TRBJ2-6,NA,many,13,SLKSGVSGANVLT
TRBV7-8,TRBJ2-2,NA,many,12,ASSFLENTGELF
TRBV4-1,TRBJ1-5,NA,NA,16,ASSQGWGGFFPNQPQH
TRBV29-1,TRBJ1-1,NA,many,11,SVVIQLNTEAF
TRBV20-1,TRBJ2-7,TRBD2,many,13,SARLASGPSSEQY
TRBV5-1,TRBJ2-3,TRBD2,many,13,ASSLSAGAGDTQY
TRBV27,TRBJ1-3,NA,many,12,ASSSQGRGNTIY
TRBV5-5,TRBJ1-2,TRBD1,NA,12,ANSRTGAKYGYT
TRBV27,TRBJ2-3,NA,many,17,ASRKFAYHPPGGTDTQY
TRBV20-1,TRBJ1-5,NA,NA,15,SALTPRDTWSNQPQH
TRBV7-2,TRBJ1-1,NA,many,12,ASSKGEGVTEAF
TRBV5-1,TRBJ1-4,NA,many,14,ASSLAGASTNEKLF
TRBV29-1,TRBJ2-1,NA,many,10,SSEENSNEQF
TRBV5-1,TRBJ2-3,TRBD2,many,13,ASSLGSGRADTQY
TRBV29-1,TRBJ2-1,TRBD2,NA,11,SPWPAGTNEQF
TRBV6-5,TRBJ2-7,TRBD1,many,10,AAGTEPYEQY
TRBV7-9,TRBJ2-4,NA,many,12,ASSHRGCKNIQY
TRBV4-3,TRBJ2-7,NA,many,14,ASSQVVGEAPYEQY
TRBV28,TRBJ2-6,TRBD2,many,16,ASSLVGAGGPGANVLT
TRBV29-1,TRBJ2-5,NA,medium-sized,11,SVGYPLQETQY
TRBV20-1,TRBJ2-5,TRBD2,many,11,SVEGRGGETQY
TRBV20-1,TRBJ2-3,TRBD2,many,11,SARLAVTDTQY
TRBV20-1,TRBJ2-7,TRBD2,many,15,SARDAPWGRAVSEQY
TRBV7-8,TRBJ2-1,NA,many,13,ASSLTREPYNEQF